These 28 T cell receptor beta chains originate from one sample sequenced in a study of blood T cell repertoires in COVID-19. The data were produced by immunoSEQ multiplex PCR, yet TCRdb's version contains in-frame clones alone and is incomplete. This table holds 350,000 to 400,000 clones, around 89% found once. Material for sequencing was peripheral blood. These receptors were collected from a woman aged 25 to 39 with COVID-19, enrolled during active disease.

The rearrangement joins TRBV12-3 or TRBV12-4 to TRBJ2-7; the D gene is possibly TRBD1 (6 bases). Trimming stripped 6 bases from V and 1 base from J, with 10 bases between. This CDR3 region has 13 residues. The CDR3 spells CASSPGTSYEQYV. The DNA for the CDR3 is TGTGCCAGCAGCCCCGGGACATCCTACGAGCAGTACGTC.

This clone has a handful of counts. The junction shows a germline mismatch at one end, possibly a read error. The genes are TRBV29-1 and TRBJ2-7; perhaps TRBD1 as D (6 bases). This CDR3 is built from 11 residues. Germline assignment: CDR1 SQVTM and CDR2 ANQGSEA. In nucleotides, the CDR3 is TGCAGCGTTGAGGTTCAAGGACAGCCCGAATTC. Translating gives CSVEVQGQPEF.

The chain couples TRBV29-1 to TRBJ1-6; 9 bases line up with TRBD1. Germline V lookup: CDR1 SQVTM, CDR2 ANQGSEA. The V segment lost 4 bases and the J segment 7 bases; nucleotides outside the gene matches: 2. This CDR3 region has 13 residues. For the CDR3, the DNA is TGCAGCGTTGGGGACAGGGAAAATTCACCCCTCCACTTT. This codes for CSVGDRENSPLHF.

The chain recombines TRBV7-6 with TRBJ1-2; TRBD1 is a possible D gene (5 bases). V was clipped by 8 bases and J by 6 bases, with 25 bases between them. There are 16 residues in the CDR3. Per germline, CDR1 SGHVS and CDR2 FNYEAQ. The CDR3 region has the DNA TGTGCCAGCGGATCTCTATCAGGGCCGGAGAGCCATGGCTACACCTTC. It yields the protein CASGSLSGPESHGYTF.

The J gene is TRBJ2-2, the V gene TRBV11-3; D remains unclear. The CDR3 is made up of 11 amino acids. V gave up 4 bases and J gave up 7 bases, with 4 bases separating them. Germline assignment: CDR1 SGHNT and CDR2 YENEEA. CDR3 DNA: TGTGCCAGCAGCTGGAGCGGGGAGCTGTTTTTT. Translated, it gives CASSWSGELFF.

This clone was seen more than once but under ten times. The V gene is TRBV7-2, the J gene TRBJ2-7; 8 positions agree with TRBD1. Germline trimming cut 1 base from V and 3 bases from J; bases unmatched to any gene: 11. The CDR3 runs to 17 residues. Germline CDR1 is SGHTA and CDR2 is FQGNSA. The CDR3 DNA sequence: TGTGCCAGCAGCTTAGGGGTTGGACAGGGACTTCTCTACGAGCAGTACGTC. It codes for CASSLGVGQGLLYEQYV.

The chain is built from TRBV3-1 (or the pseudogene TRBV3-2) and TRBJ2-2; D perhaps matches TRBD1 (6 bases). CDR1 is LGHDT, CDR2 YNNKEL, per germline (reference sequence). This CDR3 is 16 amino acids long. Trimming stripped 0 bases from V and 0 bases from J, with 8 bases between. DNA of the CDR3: TGTGCCAGCAGCCAAGATAACAGGGCGAACACCGGGGAGCTGTTTTTT. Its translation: CASSQDNRANTGELFF.

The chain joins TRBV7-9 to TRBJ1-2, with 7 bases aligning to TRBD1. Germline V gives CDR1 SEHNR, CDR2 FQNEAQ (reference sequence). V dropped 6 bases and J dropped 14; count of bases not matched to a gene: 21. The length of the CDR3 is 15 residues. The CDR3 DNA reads TGTGCCAGCAGGAGGACCCGGGACAGCTCACAGGAGGATACCTTC. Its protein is CASRRTRDSSQEDTF.

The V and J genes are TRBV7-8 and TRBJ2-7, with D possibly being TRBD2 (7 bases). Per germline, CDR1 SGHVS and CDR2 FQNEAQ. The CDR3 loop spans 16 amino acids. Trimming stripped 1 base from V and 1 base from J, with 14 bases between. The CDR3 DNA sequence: TGTGCCAGCAGCTTAGTTGGGGGCGGGGGTTCCTACGAGCAGTACTTC. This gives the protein CASSLVGGGGSYEQYF.

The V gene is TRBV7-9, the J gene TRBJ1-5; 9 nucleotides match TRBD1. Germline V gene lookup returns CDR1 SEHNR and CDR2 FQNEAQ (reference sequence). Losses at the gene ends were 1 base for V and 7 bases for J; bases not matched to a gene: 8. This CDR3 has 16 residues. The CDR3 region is CASSLGAGQGNQPQHF. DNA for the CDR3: TGTGCCAGCAGCTTAGGTGCGGGACAGGGTAACCAGCCCCAGCATTTT.

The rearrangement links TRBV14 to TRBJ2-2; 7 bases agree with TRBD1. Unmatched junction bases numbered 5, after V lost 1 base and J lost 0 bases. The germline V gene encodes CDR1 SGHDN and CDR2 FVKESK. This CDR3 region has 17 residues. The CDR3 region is CASSQGGTAANTGELFF. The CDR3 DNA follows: TGTGCCAGCAGCCAAGGGGGGACAGCTGCGAACACCGGGGAGCTGTTTTTT.

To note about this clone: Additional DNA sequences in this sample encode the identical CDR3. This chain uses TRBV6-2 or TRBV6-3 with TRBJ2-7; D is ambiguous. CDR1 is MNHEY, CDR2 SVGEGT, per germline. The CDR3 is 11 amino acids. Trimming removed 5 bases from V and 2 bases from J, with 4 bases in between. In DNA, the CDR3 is TGTGCCAGCAGTAGCACCTACGAGCAGTACTTC. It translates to CASSSTYEQYF.

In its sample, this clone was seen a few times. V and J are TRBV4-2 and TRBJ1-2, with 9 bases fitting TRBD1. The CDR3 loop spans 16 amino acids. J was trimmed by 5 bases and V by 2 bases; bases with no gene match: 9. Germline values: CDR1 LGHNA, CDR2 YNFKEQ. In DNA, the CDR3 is TGTGCCAGCAGCCAAACCGGCCGGGACAGGGCTTATGGCTACACCTTC. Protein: CASSQTGRDRAYGYTF.

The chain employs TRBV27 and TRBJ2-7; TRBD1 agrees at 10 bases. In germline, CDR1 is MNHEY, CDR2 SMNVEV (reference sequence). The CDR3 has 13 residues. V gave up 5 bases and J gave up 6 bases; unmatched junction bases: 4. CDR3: CASSIRTGGEQYV. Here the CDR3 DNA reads TGTGCCAGCAGTATACGGACAGGGGGCGAGCAGTACGTC.

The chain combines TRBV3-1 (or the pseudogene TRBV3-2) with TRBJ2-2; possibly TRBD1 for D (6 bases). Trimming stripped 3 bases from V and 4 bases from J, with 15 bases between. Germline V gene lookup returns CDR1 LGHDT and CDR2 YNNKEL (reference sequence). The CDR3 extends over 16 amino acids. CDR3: CASSHGDRSPTGELFF. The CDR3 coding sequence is TGTGCCAGCAGCCATGGAGACAGGTCACCCACCGGGGAGCTGTTTTTT.

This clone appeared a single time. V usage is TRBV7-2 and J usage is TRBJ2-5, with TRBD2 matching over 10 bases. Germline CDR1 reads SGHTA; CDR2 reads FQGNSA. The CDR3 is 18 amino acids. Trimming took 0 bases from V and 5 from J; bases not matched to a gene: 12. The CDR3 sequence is CASSLAHRAGGRGETQYF. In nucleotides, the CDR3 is TGTGCCAGCAGCTTAGCGCATAGAGCGGGGGGGCGTGGGGAGACCCAGTACTTC.

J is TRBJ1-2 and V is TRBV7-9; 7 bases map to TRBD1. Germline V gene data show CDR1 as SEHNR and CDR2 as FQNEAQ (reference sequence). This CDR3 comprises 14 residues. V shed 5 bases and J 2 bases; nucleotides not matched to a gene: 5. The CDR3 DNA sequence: TGTGCCAGCAGCCCGGGACAGATCAACTATGGCTACACCTTC. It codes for CASSPGQINYGYTF. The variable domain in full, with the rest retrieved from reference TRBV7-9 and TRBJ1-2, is DTGVSQNPRHKITKRGQNVTFRCDPISEHNRLYWYRQTLGQGPEFLTYFQNEAQLEKSRLLSDRFSAERPKGSFSTLEIQRTEQGDSAMYLCASSPGQINYGYTFGSGTRLTVV.

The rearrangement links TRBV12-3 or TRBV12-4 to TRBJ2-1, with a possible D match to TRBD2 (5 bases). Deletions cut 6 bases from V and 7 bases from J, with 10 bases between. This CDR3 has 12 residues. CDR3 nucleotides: TGTGCCAGCAGACTAGACCTGAATGAGCAGTTCTTC. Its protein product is CASRLDLNEQFF.

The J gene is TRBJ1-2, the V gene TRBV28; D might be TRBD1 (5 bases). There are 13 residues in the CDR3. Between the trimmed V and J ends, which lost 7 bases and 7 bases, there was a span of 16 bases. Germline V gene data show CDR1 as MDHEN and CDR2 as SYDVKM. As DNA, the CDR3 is TGTGCCAGCATTACCCCGGGGGTCTCTGGCTACACCTTC. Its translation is CASITPGVSGYTF.

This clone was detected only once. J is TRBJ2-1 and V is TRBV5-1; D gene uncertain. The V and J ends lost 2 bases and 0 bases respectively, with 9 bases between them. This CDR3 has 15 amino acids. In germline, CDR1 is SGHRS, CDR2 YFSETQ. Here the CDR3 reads CASSFTVFSYNEQFF. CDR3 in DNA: TGCGCCAGCAGCTTTACGGTATTCTCCTACAATGAGCAGTTCTTC.

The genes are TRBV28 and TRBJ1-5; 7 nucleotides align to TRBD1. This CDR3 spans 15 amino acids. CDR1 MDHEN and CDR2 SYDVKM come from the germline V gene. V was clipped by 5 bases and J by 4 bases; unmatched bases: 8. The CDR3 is CASSLTGVRNQPQHF. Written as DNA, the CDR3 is TGTGCCAGCAGTCTCACAGGGGTGCGGAATCAGCCCCAGCATTTT.

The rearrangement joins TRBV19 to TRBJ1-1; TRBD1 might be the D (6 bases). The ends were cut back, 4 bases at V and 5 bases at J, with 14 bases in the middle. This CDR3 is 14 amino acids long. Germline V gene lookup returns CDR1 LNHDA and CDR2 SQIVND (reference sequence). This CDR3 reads CASSTSDRRTEAFF. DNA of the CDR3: TGTGCCAGTAGTACCTCTGACAGGAGGACTGAAGCTTTCTTT.

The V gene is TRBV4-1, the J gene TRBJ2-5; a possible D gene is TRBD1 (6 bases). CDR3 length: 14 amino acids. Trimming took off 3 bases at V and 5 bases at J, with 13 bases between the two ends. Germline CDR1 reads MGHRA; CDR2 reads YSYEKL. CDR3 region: CASSHARQGETQYF. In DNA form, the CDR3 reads TGCGCCAGCAGCCATGCCCGCCAGGGGGAGACCCAGTACTTC.

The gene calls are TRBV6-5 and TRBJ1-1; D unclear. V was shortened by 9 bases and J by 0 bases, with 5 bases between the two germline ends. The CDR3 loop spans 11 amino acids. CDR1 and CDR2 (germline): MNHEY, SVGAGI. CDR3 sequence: CASTVNTEAFF. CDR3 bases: TGTGCCAGTACAGTGAACACTGAAGCTTTCTTT.

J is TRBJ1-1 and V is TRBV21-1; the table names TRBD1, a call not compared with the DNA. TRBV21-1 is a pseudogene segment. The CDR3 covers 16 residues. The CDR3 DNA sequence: TGTGCCAGCAGCCCCCTGTGTGGGACAGGGGGTACTGAAGCTTTCTTT. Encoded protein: CASSPLCGTGGTEAFF.

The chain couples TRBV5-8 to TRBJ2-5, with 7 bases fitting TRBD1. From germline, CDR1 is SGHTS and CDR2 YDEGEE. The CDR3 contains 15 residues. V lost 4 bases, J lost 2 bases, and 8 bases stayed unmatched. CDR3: CASSPYRGPQETQYF. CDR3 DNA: TGTGCCAGCAGCCCGTACAGGGGTCCGCAAGAGACCCAGTACTTC.

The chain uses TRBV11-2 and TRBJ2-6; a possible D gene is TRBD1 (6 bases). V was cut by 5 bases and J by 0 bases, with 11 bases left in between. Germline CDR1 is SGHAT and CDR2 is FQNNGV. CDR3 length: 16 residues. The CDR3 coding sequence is TGTGCCAGCAGCACCCAGGGGAGCTCTGGGGCCAACGTCCTGACTTTC. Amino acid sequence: CASSTQGSSGANVLTF.

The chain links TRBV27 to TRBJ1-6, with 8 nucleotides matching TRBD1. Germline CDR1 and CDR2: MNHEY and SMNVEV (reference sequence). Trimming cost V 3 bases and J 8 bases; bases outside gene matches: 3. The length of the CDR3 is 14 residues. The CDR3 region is CASSLVQGDSPLHF. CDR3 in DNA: TGTGCCAGCAGTTTGGTACAGGGGGATTCACCCCTCCACTTT.